This T cell receptor (beta chain) came from a study of T cells in localized non-small cell lung cancer. Regarding the study as a whole: Clonality peaked in uninvolved adjacent lung rather than tumor.

The CDR3 sequence is 11 residues long. Trimming pared 6 bases from V and 11 bases from J, leaving 16 bases between. From germline, CDR1 is DFQATT and CDR2 SNEGSKA (reference sequence). For this clone: Its antigen remains unidentified.

Profiling relied on immunoSEQ multiplex PCR, and the TCRdb table lists in-frame clones only, not all of them. The sample consists of about 57,000 clones, approximately 91% of them appearing once. This TCR came from a man aged 35-69 years with stage I lung adenocarcinoma. The sequencing here drew on peripheral blood, taken before any cancer treatment. V is TRBV20-1 and J is TRBJ1-1, with D possibly TRBD1 on 6 matching bases. The CDR3 is CSARGEPDAFF. In nucleotides, the CDR3 is TGCAGTGCGAGGGGGGAACCGGATGCTTTCTTT.